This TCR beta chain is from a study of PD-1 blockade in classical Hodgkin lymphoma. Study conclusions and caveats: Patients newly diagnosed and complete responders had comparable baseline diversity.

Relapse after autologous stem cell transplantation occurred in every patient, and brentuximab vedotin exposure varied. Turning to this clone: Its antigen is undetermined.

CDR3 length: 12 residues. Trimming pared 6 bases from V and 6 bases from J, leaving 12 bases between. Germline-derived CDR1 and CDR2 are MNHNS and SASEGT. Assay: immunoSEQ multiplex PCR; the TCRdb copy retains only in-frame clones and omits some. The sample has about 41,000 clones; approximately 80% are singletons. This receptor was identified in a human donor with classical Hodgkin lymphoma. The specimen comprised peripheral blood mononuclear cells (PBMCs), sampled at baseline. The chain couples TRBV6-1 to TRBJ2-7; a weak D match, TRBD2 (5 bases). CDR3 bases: TGTGCCAGCAGGCCCGGGGTACTCGAGCAGTACTTC. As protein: CASRPGVLEQYF.